The subject of this entry is one T cell receptor beta chain. The sample belongs to a study of T cell changes during pregnancy in multiple sclerosis. Profiling relied on immunoSEQ multiplex PCR, and the TCRdb table lists in-frame clones only, not all of them. The repertoire includes tens of thousands of clones, approximately 90% of them detected once, and 1.5% to 2% sits in the top ten. CDR3 length equals 18 residues. Germline V gene data show CDR1 as SNHLY and CDR2 as FYNNEI. The V segment lost 1 base and the J segment 3 bases; nucleotides outside the gene matches: 4. The sequenced sample was peripheral blood, obtained in the first trimester of pregnancy. The genes are TRBV2 and TRBJ2-1, with 15 bases identical to TRBD2. This clonotype originated in a female donor in good health, enrolled as a control in a pregnancy study. CDR3: CASSEGTSGRAIYNEQFF. In nucleotides, the CDR3 is TGTGCCAGCAGTGAAGGGACTAGCGGGAGGGCCATCTACAATGAGCAGTTCTTC.